The 30 T cell receptor beta chains below come from one sample, sequenced in a study of T cells in Graves' hyperthyroidism and ophthalmopathy. RNA transcripts served as the template for amplifying TCR beta CDR3 regions. The HTBI primer set served for first-round RT-PCR of the TCR CDR3. Each CDR3 protein gets one entry after TCRdb re-called the multiplex PCR reads with MiXCR. The top ten hold 5% to 6% of the sample, which has some 420,000 distinct CDR3 sequences, roughly 15% seen once. The sequenced material came from blood. The receptors stem from a woman aged 18-30 years with Graves' hyperthyroidism.

This clonotype came up many times. The rearrangement uses TRBV27 and TRBJ1-5; D not certain. V dropped 4 bases and J dropped 6 bases, with 13 bases sitting between them. The CDR3 totals 14 residues. From germline, CDR1 is MNHEY and CDR2 SMNVEV (reference sequence). Here the CDR3 DNA reads TGTGCCAGCAGTTATGAAAGGGCCGGTCAGCCCCAGCATTTT. Residues: CASSYERAGQPQHF.

This clonotype was counted ten times or more. The chain couples TRBV5-6 to TRBJ2-7; 7 nucleotides align to TRBD1. Germline CDR1 reads SGHDT; CDR2 reads YYEEEE. Trimming took 4 bases from V and 3 from J; bases not matched to a gene: 16. The CDR3 contains 17 residues. Here the CDR3 reads CASSTNIRTGLLYEQYF. CDR3 DNA: TGTGCCAGCAGCACGAACATCCGGACAGGCCTCCTCTACGAGCAGTACTTC.

This clonotype has a count of ten or more. This chain links TRBV12-3 or TRBV12-4 with TRBJ2-7; 9 nucleotides match TRBD1. V was pared by 6 bases and J by 4 bases, with 1 base of the junction left unmatched. This CDR3 has 12 residues. This CDR3 reads CASRGTGYEQYF. The CDR3 DNA reads as TGTGCCAGCAGGGGGACAGGGTACGAGCAGTACTTC.

Concerning this clonotype: This may be a read error: a much more frequent sequence differs by one nucleotide. The missing conserved phenylalanine or tryptophan at the end of this CDR3 makes a read error likely. This chain connects TRBV7-9 to TRBJ2-5, with D unclear. V shed 0 bases and J shed 5 bases, with 7 bases lying between them. The CDR3 length is 13 residues. From germline, CDR1 is SEHNR and CDR2 FQNEAQ (reference sequence). The CDR3 spells CASSLAGWETQYL. CDR3 nucleotide sequence: TGTGCCAGCAGCTTAGCTGGTTGGGAGACCCAGTACCTC.

The sample holds many counts of this clonotype. The chain employs TRBV6-1 and TRBJ2-3; no definite D call. This CDR3 comprises 16 residues. Per the germline V gene, CDR1 is MNHNS and CDR2 is SASEGT. Trimming removed 6 bases at V and 2 bases at J, with 18 bases between. The CDR3 protein is CASSQYSVASTDTQYF. CDR3 sequence (DNA): TGTGCCAGCAGCCAGTACTCGGTCGCGTCCACAGATACGCAGTATTTT.

As for this clonotype: It is likely a read error, because the conserved phenylalanine at the end of the CDR3 is missing. The chain employs TRBV9 and TRBJ2-7, with 7 bases matching TRBD2. There are 14 residues in the CDR3. Germline trimming cut 4 bases from V and 2 bases from J; bases unmatched to any gene: 6. CDR1 and CDR2 from the germline V gene are SGDLS and YYNGEE. For the CDR3, the DNA is TGTGCCAGCAGCCCGGGGACTAACACCTACGAGCAGTACCTC. This sequence encodes CASSPGTNTYEQYL.

This clonotype was detected a few times. This sequence joins TRBV20-1 and TRBJ2-5, with D possibly matching TRBD1 (6 bases). The CDR3 length is 14 residues. CDR1 is DFQATT, CDR2 SNEGSKA, per germline (reference sequence). The V end lost 6 bases, the J end lost 1 base, and 15 bases lay between the germline ends. In DNA, the CDR3 is TGCAGTGCGGGCTTCAGGGGCCGCCAAGAGACCCAGTACTTC. Amino acid sequence: CSAGFRGRQETQYF.

This clonotype was counted between two and nine times. The chain uses TRBV3-1 and TRBJ2-3; the D gene is possibly TRBD1 (5 bases). Germline V gives CDR1 LGHDT, CDR2 YNNKEL (reference sequence). The V and J ends lost 3 bases and 1 base respectively, with 11 bases between them. The CDR3 has 15 amino acids. Here the CDR3 DNA reads TGTGCCAGCAGCCAGGGGCAGTCCGGCACAGATACGCAGTATTTT. Translating it yields CASSQGQSGTDTQYF.

This clonotype was seen many times. The chain combines TRBV11-2 with TRBJ1-1; D is possibly TRBD1 (5 bases). The germline CDR1 and CDR2 sequences are SGHAT and FQNNGV. The CDR3 extends over 14 amino acids. Between the trimmed V and J ends, which lost 2 bases and 8 bases, there was a span of 15 bases. The DNA of the CDR3 is TGTGCCAGCAGCTTACAGGGCCTGGGAACCGAAGCTTTCTTT. This codes for CASSLQGLGTEAFF. The entire variable domain, with the rest obtained from reference TRBV11-2 and TRBJ1-1, is as follows: EAGVAQSPRYKIIEKRQSVAFWCNPISGHATLYWYQQILGQGPKLLIQFQNNGVVDDSQLPKDRFSAERLKGVDSTLKIQPAKLEDSAVYLCASSLQGLGTEAFFGQGTRLTVV.

This clonotype was observed many times. This chain joins TRBV27 and TRBJ2-7, with TRBD1 matching 8 bases. V dropped 8 bases and J dropped 2; count of bases not matched to a gene: 8. The CDR3 has 14 amino acids. Germline CDR1 reads MNHEY; CDR2 reads SMNVEV (reference sequence). This CDR3 is CASAQVTGAYEQYF. The CDR3 DNA sequence: TGTGCCAGCGCCCAGGTGACAGGGGCCTACGAGCAGTACTTC.

This clonotype was picked up many times. CDR3 in DNA: TGTGCCAGCAGCCAGCGAAAAGGGGGGGCCAATGAGCAGTTCTTC. Protein sequence: CASSQRKGGANEQFF. The chain couples TRBV3-1 to TRBJ2-1; perhaps TRBD2 as D (7 bases). From germline, CDR1 is LGHDT and CDR2 YNNKEL (reference sequence). V was pared by 3 bases and J by 6 bases, with 15 bases between. The CDR3 sequence is 15 residues long.

The rearrangement joins TRBV12-3 or TRBV12-4 to TRBJ2-7, with D perhaps TRBD1 or TRBD2 (5 bases each). The CDR3 totals 12 residues. The germline V and J ends were trimmed by 6 bases and 6 bases, with 12 bases remaining between them. The CDR3 sequence is CASSHNGGEQYF. In DNA, the CDR3 is TGTGCCAGCAGCCATAATGGGGGCGAGCAGTACTTC.

This clonotype showed up many times. V is TRBV7-2 and J is TRBJ1-5; D might be TRBD1 (5 bases). V gave up 5 bases and J gave up 4 bases, with 15 bases separating them. The CDR3 is 15 amino acids. CDR1 and CDR2 (germline): SGHTA, FQGNSA. The CDR3 DNA reads as TGTGCCAGCAGCACCGGAGGGGCCAGAAATCAGCCCCAGCATTTT. Its translation: CASSTGGARNQPQHF.

Worth noting for this clonotype: At one of its ends the junction is not consistent with the germline gene, which may arise from a read error. The J gene is TRBJ1-5, the V gene TRBV12-5, with 7 bases identical to TRBD1. Germline assignment: CDR1 LGHNT and CDR2 FRNRAP. The CDR3 covers 13 residues. CDR3 bases: TGTGCTAGTGGGACAGGGAGCAATCGGCCCCAGCATTTT. Protein: CASGTGSNRPQHF.

This clonotype was detected ten times or more. The chain employs TRBV6-1 and TRBJ2-3; a possible D gene is TRBD1 (5 bases). Per the germline V gene, CDR1 is MNHNS and CDR2 is SASEGT. Between the trimmed V and J ends, which lost 4 bases and 3 bases, there was a span of 14 bases. This CDR3 spans 15 amino acids. The CDR3 sequence: CASSVQIKGTDTQYF. The CDR3 DNA follows: TGTGCCAGCAGTGTTCAAATCAAGGGGACAGATACGCAGTATTTT.

This clonotype has more than one count but fewer than ten. The genes are TRBV29-1 and TRBJ2-3; 10 bases fit TRBD1. With 6 bases clipped from V and 1 base from J, the junction kept 7 bases outside the gene matches. The CDR3 spans 15 residues. From germline, CDR1 is SQVTM and CDR2 ANQGSEA. The CDR3 nucleotides read TGCAGCGTGGGGGCCGGGACAGGGGGCACAGATACGCAGTATTTT. It translates to CSVGAGTGGTDTQYF.

This clonotype was counted ten times or more. V is TRBV2 and J is TRBJ2-2; D gene uncertain. CDR3 size: 14 residues. Germline V gives CDR1 SNHLY, CDR2 FYNNEI. With 7 bases removed from V and 0 bases from J, the gap between germline ends came to 9 bases. In nucleotides, the CDR3 is TGTGCCAGCAACCCTGTAGCGAACACCGGGGAGCTGTTTTTT. Protein: CASNPVANTGELFF.

This clonotype was detected many times. The chain recombines TRBV11-3 with TRBJ2-7, with 8 bases aligning to TRBD2. The CDR3 has 15 amino acids. The V gene's germline CDR1 is SGHNT and CDR2 YENEEA. Trimming removed 0 bases from V and 3 bases from J; junction bases left unmatched: 4. CDR3 nucleotides: TGTGCCAGCAGCTTAGATCCCAGCGGGAGCTACGAGCAGTACTTC. This translates into CASSLDPSGSYEQYF.

This clonotype has ten or more counts. The chain is built from TRBV28 and TRBJ2-3; a weak D match, TRBD2 (6 bases). V dropped 3 bases and J dropped 3 bases, with 19 bases sitting between them. Germline V gene data show CDR1 as MDHEN and CDR2 as SYDVKM. CDR3 length equals 17 residues. The CDR3 sequence is CASSFGEASDYTDTQYF. CDR3 nucleotides: TGTGCCAGCAGTTTCGGGGAGGCTAGCGATTATACAGATACGCAGTATTTT.

This chain joins TRBV3-1 and TRBJ2-1, with TRBD2 matching over 8 bases. The V gene's germline CDR1 is LGHDT and CDR2 YNNKEL (reference sequence). V shed 1 base, J shed 4 bases, and the junction held 6 bases outside the gene matches. This CDR3 has 16 amino acids. This CDR3 reads CASSQVGGTRYNEQFF. The CDR3 DNA follows: TGTGCCAGCAGCCAAGTTGGGGGGACTAGATACAATGAGCAGTTCTTC.

This clonotype came up a few times. This chain connects TRBV19 to TRBJ2-1, with TRBD2 matching 8 bases. The CDR3 loop spans 15 amino acids. V trimming: 5 bases; J trimming: 3 bases; junction bases outside the gene matches: 6. The germline V gene encodes CDR1 LNHDA and CDR2 SQIVND (reference sequence). The CDR3 DNA follows: TGTGCCAGTAGTCTAGCGGGTCTCGGCTACAATGAGCAGTTCTTC. Translating gives CASSLAGLGYNEQFF.

This clonotype was detected many times. CDR3 nucleotide sequence: TGTGCCAGCAGTTCACCGGGACAGGGGGCCAACGAGCAGTACTTC. Amino acid sequence: CASSSPGQGANEQYF. The chain carries TRBV28 and TRBJ2-7; 12 bases map to TRBD1. The CDR3 length is 15 residues. Trimming cost V 4 bases and J 5 bases; bases outside gene matches: 6. Looked up from germline, CDR1 is MDHEN and CDR2 is SYDVKM.

This clonotype appeared many times. The rearrangement joins TRBV11-2 to TRBJ2-4, with D tentatively TRBD1 or TRBD2 (5 bases each). Trimming removed 0 bases from V and 1 base from J, with 19 bases in between. The CDR3 runs to 19 residues. CDR1 and CDR2 (germline): SGHAT, FQNNGV. The CDR3: CASSLDLLRDRAAKNIQYF. In nucleotides, the CDR3 is TGTGCCAGCAGCTTAGATCTCCTCCGGGACCGGGCGGCCAAAAACATTCAGTACTTC. The full variable domain, rest sourced from reference TRBV11-2 and TRBJ2-4, is EAGVAQSPRYKIIEKRQSVAFWCNPISGHATLYWYQQILGQGPKLLIQFQNNGVVDDSQLPKDRFSAERLKGVDSTLKIQPAKLEDSAVYLCASSLDLLRDRAAKNIQYFGAGTRLSVL.

Concerning this clonotype: Just one base apart from a much larger clone, this may be a read error. The chain combines TRBV2 with TRBJ2-5; the D gene is possibly TRBD1 (6 bases). The ends were cut back, 2 bases at V and 2 bases at J, with 12 bases in the middle. The length of the CDR3 is 15 residues. CDR1 is SNHLY and CDR2 is FYNNEI in the germline V gene. CDR3 sequence (DNA): TGTGCCAGCAGTGAACTAACCGGGACACAAGAGACCCAGTACTTC. This encodes CASSELTGTQETQYF.

This clonotype has ten or more counts. V and J are TRBV9 and TRBJ1-1; D possibly corresponds to TRBD1 (6 bases). Germline-derived CDR1 and CDR2 are SGDLS and YYNGEE. The CDR3 is made up of 14 amino acids. V lost 3 bases and J lost 3, with 12 bases in between. The CDR3 nucleotides read TGTGCCAGCAGCGGATTGGGGGCCGACACTGAAGCTTTCTTT. This sequence encodes CASSGLGADTEAFF.

This clonotype was counted many times. The V and J genes are TRBV20-1 and TRBJ2-7, with D perhaps matching TRBD1 (5 bases). CDR1 and CDR2 from the germline V gene are DFQATT and SNEGSKA (reference sequence). The V gene lost 3 bases and the J gene lost 1 base, with 7 bases spanning the gap. This CDR3 contains 12 residues. This CDR3 is CSASDSSYEQYF. The CDR3 region has the DNA TGCAGTGCTAGCGACAGTTCCTACGAGCAGTACTTC.

In this sample, this clonotype turned up many times. The gene calls are TRBV16 and TRBJ1-1; D gene uncertain. From germline, CDR1 is KGHSY and CDR2 FQNENV. V lost 0 bases, J lost 3 bases, and 14 bases lay in between. The CDR3 consists of 16 residues. The CDR3 sequence is CASSQSNSNTYTEAFF. The CDR3 region has the DNA TGTGCCAGCAGCCAATCGAATAGTAACACATACACTGAAGCTTTCTTT.

This clonotype was detected many times. The chain uses TRBV9 and TRBJ2-5; unclear D gene. The CDR3 loop spans 15 amino acids. The V gene lost 0 bases and the J gene lost 0 bases, with 9 bases spanning the gap. CDR1 is SGDLS, CDR2 YYNGEE, per germline. The CDR3 loop reads CASSVGLRDQETQYF. CDR3 DNA sequence: TGTGCCAGCAGCGTAGGGCTACGCGACCAAGAGACCCAGTACTTC.

This clonotype was counted ten times or more. The V and J genes are TRBV5-4 and TRBJ1-2; tentative D call: TRBD1 (6 bases). The CDR3 totals 15 residues. CDR1 SGHNT and CDR2 YYREEE come from the germline V gene (reference sequence). Trimming pared 2 bases from V and 8 bases from J, leaving 19 bases between. The DNA of the CDR3 is TGTGCCAGCAGCTTAGGACAGAACTTCGTCAGGGGCTACACCTTC. Translating it yields CASSLGQNFVRGYTF.

The chain has TRBV19 and TRBJ2-5; D may be TRBD1 (5 bases). Trimming removed 10 bases from V and 3 bases from J, with 15 bases in between. The CDR3 is 13 amino acids. Germline assignment: CDR1 LNHDA and CDR2 SQIVND (reference sequence). CDR3 bases: TGTGCCACGAGACAGCCCCCGAAAGAGACCCAGTACTTC. Translation gives CATRQPPKETQYF.